This T cell receptor beta chain originates from a study of blood T cell repertoires in COVID-19. Looking at the study overall: Sample material is recorded as cDNA or gDNA derived from T cells, B-cell-depleted T cells, or PBMCs.

The study counted Cohort 3 donors as recovered given two negative PCRs, clearance, or symptom resolution. Profiled with immunoSEQ multiplex PCR; TCRdb holds only in-frame clones, not every one. Among 200,000 to 250,000 clones listed, 70% to 85% were seen once. In germline, CDR1 is SGHTS, CDR2 YDEGEE. The CDR3 spans 15 residues. The trim removed 1 base at V and 7 bases at J, leaving 7 bases unmatched. The receptor's source is a woman aged 60 to 75 who had recovered from COVID-19. The chain uses TRBV5-8 and TRBJ2-1; 8 bases are a match to TRBD2. Sequencing was done on a sample of PBMCs or T cells enriched from blood (not recorded which). The CDR3: CASSLPGGPGNEQFF. The CDR3 DNA follows: TGTGCCAGCAGCTTGCCGGGAGGGCCGGGTAATGAGCAGTTCTTC.